The next 8 T cell receptor beta chains were all read from a single sample in a study of cytomegalovirus exposure and HLA in healthy donors. The PCR used 60 Vbeta and 13 Jbeta primers. Profiled with immunoSEQ multiplex PCR; TCRdb holds only in-frame clones, not every one. The sample contains 150,000 to 200,000 clones, about three quarters of which appear only once. Specimen: PBMCs. These receptors were obtained from a man aged 35 to 55 in good health and CMV-seropositive.

Remarks on this clone: One end of the junction fails to match germline, which may point to a read error. This chain uses TRBV27 with TRBJ1-2, with D perhaps matching TRBD1 (5 bases). The CDR3 contains 13 residues. Germline V gene data show CDR1 as MNHEY and CDR2 as SMNVEV (reference sequence). The CDR3 sequence: CASSFRGANKPLF. In DNA, the CDR3 is TGTGCCAGCAGTTTCCGCGGGGCCAATAAACCGCTCTTC.

The V and J genes are TRBV19 and TRBJ2-3; 9 bases match TRBD2. Trimming took 5 bases from V and 2 from J; bases not matched to a gene: 11. The CDR3 extends over 17 amino acids. CDR1 LNHDA and CDR2 SQIVND come from the germline V gene (reference sequence). CDR3 bases: TGTGCCAGTAGTGAGCGGGGACTAGCTGGGTCCACAGATACGCAGTATTTT. Amino acid sequence: CASSERGLAGSTDTQYF.

The chain joins TRBV5-4 to TRBJ1-1; D might be TRBD1 (5 bases). Trimming stripped 4 bases from V and 1 base from J, with 11 bases between. The germline gives CDR1 SGHNT, CDR2 YYREEE (reference sequence). There are 14 residues in the CDR3. CDR3 nucleotides: TGTGCCAGCAGCCTGACAGTGTCGAACACTGAAGCTTTCTTT. Translating gives CASSLTVSNTEAFF.

This clone was seen a handful of times. This sequence joins TRBV12-5 and TRBJ2-1, with D possibly being TRBD2 (5 bases). Germline values: CDR1 LGHNT, CDR2 FRNRAP. The CDR3 consists of 15 residues. V lost 1 base and J 4 bases, leaving 11 bases between the germline ends. This CDR3 is CASGLGRLNYNEQFF. The CDR3 DNA reads TGTGCTAGTGGTTTGGGGAGGCTTAATTACAATGAGCAGTTCTTC.

The V call is TRBV9, the J call TRBJ2-3, with a tentative D call TRBD1 (6 bases). In germline, CDR1 is SGDLS, CDR2 YYNGEE. V lost 4 bases, J lost 0 bases, and 15 bases lay in between. CDR3 length: 16 residues. The CDR3 DNA follows: TGTGCCAGCAGCCCTGATGGGGGCGGGAGCACAGATACGCAGTATTTT. Residues: CASSPDGGGSTDTQYF.

Only one count was recorded for this clone. The chain couples TRBV30 to TRBJ2-1; D possibly corresponds to TRBD1 (5 bases). Trimming took off 5 bases at V and 3 bases at J, with 5 bases between the two ends. Germline assignment: CDR1 GTSNPN and CDR2 SVGIG (reference sequence). The CDR3 sequence is 11 residues long. CDR3 DNA sequence: TGTGCCTGGGACAGCTACAATGAGCAGTTCTTC. Translated, it gives CAWDSYNEQFF.

This rearrangement joins TRBV9 to TRBJ2-3, with 8 nucleotides matching TRBD2. There are 14 residues in the CDR3. Germline CDR1 is SGDLS and CDR2 is YYNGEE. With V trimmed by 4 bases and J by 10 bases, 11 bases remained unmatched. For the CDR3, the DNA is TGTGCCAGCAGCCCAACAGCGGGAGTGAGTGCGCAGTATTTT. It specifies CASSPTAGVSAQYF. The whole variable domain, remainder taken from reference TRBV9 and TRBJ2-3, is DSGVTQTPKHLITATGQRVTLRCSPRSGDLSVYWYQQSLDQGLQFLIQYYNGEERAKGNILERFSAQQFPDLHSELNLSSLELGDSALYFCASSPTAGVSAQYFGPGTRLTVL.

V gene TRBV28 combines with J gene TRBJ2-1, with a weak D call TRBD2 (8 bases). Germline V lookup: CDR1 MDHEN, CDR2 SYDVKM. The CDR3 is 16 amino acids. With 6 bases removed from V and 2 bases from J, the gap between germline ends came to 17 bases. CDR3 in amino acids: CASSPTGGGAYNEQFF. The CDR3 DNA sequence: TGTGCCAGCAGCCCAACGGGAGGGGGCGCCTACAATGAGCAGTTCTTC.